Listed here are 15 T cell receptor beta chains from one sample, sequenced in a study of T-cell memory formation after mild COVID-19. From the 5' RACE reads, TCRdb called clonotypes with MiXCR, one entry per CDR3 protein. The data show some 290,000 distinct CDR3 sequences, 15% to 20% seen once. Material for sequencing was PBMCs or a T cell subset sorted from them (not recorded which). The receptors were sampled from a man younger than 35 who had mild COVID-19 (a few samples of this study predate the infection). Cell type and time point are not known.

CDR3 loop: CASSLGVAGADTQYF. Written as DNA, the CDR3 is TGTGCCAGCAGCCTCGGGGTAGCGGGGGCAGATACGCAGTATTTT. The chain recombines TRBV6-5 with TRBJ2-3, with 9 positions matching TRBD2. CDR3 length: 15 amino acids. V gave up 6 bases and J gave up 4 bases; unmatched junction bases: 8. Germline V gene sequence: CDR1 MNHEY, CDR2 SVGAGI.

The V gene is TRBV5-1, the J gene TRBJ2-3; possibly TRBD1 or TRBD2 for D (6 bases each). The CDR3 spans 16 residues. V was shortened by 3 bases and J by 0 bases, with 14 bases between the two germline ends. Germline CDR1 is SGHRS and CDR2 is YFSETQ. The CDR3: CASSYPTGTSTDTQYF. DNA for the CDR3: TGCGCCAGCAGCTACCCCACAGGGACTAGCACAGATACGCAGTATTTT.

At least ten counts were recorded for this clonotype. This chain uses TRBV5-1 with TRBJ1-4; the match to TRBD1 covers 8 bases. CDR1 is SGHRS, CDR2 YFSETQ, per germline. This CDR3 has 18 amino acids. The trim removed 4 bases at V and 6 bases at J, leaving 17 bases unmatched. The chain's CDR3 is CASSVVPPGQEQHEKLFF. In nucleotides, the CDR3 is TGCGCCAGCAGCGTTGTTCCTCCGGGACAGGAGCAACATGAAAAACTGTTTTTT.

Only a few counts were recorded for this clonotype. The genes are TRBV7-8 and TRBJ1-1, with D possibly TRBD1 on 6 matching bases. The germline gives CDR1 SGHVS, CDR2 FQNEAQ. This CDR3 is built from 14 residues. Trimming left V 5 bases short and J 7 bases short, with 17 bases between. CDR3 coding DNA: TGTGCCAGCAGCGACGGGGGCGAATTGGATGAAGCTTTCTTT. Translated, it gives CASSDGGELDEAFF.

The chain employs TRBV24-1 and TRBJ2-5; D perhaps matches TRBD2 (5 bases). Germline V lookup: CDR1 KGHDR, CDR2 SFDVKD. The CDR3 totals 13 residues. The ends were cut back, 9 bases at V and 2 bases at J, with 12 bases in the middle. The chain's CDR3 is CATGPGYQETQYF. CDR3 nucleotide sequence: TGTGCCACCGGACCGGGGTATCAAGAGACCCAGTACTTC.

This clonotype has a handful of counts. This chain joins TRBV19 and TRBJ2-5; a possible D gene is TRBD2 (5 bases). The CDR3 consists of 13 residues. From germline, CDR1 is LNHDA and CDR2 SQIVND (reference sequence). Trimming stripped 10 bases from V and 4 bases from J, with 16 bases between. DNA of the CDR3: TGTGCCACATCCCGTTATGGAGGAGAGACCCAGTACTTC. Amino acids: CATSRYGGETQYF.

The chain links TRBV12-3 or TRBV12-4 to TRBJ2-1; D uncertain. The V gene lost 6 bases and the J gene lost 2 bases, with 11 bases spanning the gap. The length of the CDR3 is 14 residues. This CDR3 is CASRGWLPYNEQFF. In DNA, the CDR3 is TGTGCCAGCAGGGGGTGGTTGCCCTACAATGAGCAGTTCTTC.

This clonotype was seen repeatedly, ten times or more. The rearrangement uses TRBV27 and TRBJ2-3, with D unclear. Germline lookup yields CDR1 MNHEY and CDR2 SMNVEV (reference sequence). V lost 6 bases to trimming and J lost 1 base, with 14 bases between them. The CDR3 spans 15 residues. The CDR3 reads CASSPDFPGTDTQYF. The DNA for the CDR3 is TGTGCCAGCAGCCCCGATTTTCCCGGCACAGATACGCAGTATTTT.

This clonotype was observed a single time. V and J are TRBV6-6 and TRBJ1-3, with D uncertain. Trimming removed 2 bases at V and 0 bases at J, with 17 bases between. This CDR3 is 18 amino acids long. Germline loops: CDR1 MNHNY, CDR2 SVGAGI (reference sequence). The CDR3 nucleotides are TGTGCCAGCAGTTACCTGGGCGTGGCGGGCCACTCTGGAAACACCATATATTTT. Residues: CASSYLGVAGHSGNTIYF.

This clonotype turned up a few times. The rearrangement joins TRBV6-5 to TRBJ2-1, with D uncertain. This CDR3 has 15 residues. Between the trimmed V and J ends, which lost 6 bases and 6 bases, there was a span of 18 bases. From germline, CDR1 is MNHEY and CDR2 SVGAGI. The DNA for the CDR3 is TGTGCCAGCAGCTACGGCCAGGTCATTATCAATGAGCAGTTCTTC. The encoded protein is CASSYGQVIINEQFF.

V usage is TRBV6-6 and J usage is TRBJ2-2; D uncertain. The CDR3 loop spans 16 amino acids. With 6 bases removed from V and 1 base from J, the gap between germline ends came to 15 bases. CDR1 is MNHNY and CDR2 is SVGAGI in the germline V gene (reference sequence). CDR3 coding DNA: TGTGCCAGCAGAACACTATTGGGGATGAACACCGGGGAGCTGTTTTTT. Amino acids: CASRTLLGMNTGELFF.

This clonotype was seen at least ten times. The genes are TRBV5-1 and TRBJ1-2, with D tentatively TRBD1 (6 bases). The CDR3 covers 12 residues. With 9 bases removed from V and 8 bases from J, the gap between germline ends came to 17 bases. The germline CDR1 and CDR2 sequences are SGHRS and YFSETQ. The CDR3: CATKQGEEGYTF. CDR3 nucleotide sequence: TGCGCCACTAAACAGGGTGAGGAGGGCTACACCTTC.

This chain uses TRBV3-1 with TRBJ2-5, with unresolved D. V was trimmed by 0 bases and J by 5 bases, leaving 10 bases between them. In germline, CDR1 is LGHDT, CDR2 YNNKEL (reference sequence). This CDR3 spans 14 amino acids. The CDR3 DNA follows: TGTGCCAGCAGCCAAGAGCTGGCTCGGGAGACCCAGTACTTC. Protein sequence: CASSQELARETQYF.

The rearrangement uses TRBV9 and TRBJ2-7; perhaps TRBD2 as D (6 bases). CDR1 and CDR2 (germline): SGDLS, YYNGEE. The CDR3 has 16 residues. Between the trimmed V and J ends, which lost 2 bases and 2 bases, there was a span of 17 bases. The CDR3 nucleotides read TGTGCCAGCAGCGTGGCCCCGGGTGGCGGGGCCTACGAGCAGTACTTC. It translates to CASSVAPGGGAYEQYF.

In its sample, this clonotype was seen a few times. The rearrangement joins TRBV7-3 to TRBJ2-2; no reliable D call. Germline values: CDR1 SGHTA, CDR2 FQGTGA. V lost 5 bases and J 1 base, leaving 14 bases between the germline ends. CDR3 length equals 16 residues. CDR3 region: CASSPRVGRNTGELFF. DNA of the CDR3: TGTGCCAGCAGCCCCCGAGTGGGTAGGAACACCGGGGAGCTGTTTTTT.